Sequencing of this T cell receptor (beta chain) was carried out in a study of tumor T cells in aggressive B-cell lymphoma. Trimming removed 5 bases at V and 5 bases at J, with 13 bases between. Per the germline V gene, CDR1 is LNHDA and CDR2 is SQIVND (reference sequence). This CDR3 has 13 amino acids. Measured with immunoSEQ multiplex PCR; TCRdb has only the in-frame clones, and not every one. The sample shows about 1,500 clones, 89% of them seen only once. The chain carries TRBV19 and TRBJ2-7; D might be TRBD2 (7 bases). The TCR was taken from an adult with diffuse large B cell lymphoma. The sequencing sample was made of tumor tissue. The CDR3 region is CASSSSGTNEQYF. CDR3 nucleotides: TGTGCCAGTAGTTCAAGCGGGACAAACGAGCAGTACTTC.